Sequencing of this TCR beta chain was carried out in a study of OX40 agonist ivuxolimab in advanced cancers. Study-level background: Three patients responded partially, comprising one with hepatocellular carcinoma and two with cutaneous melanoma. Study-wide points: Doses of 0.1 to 3.0 mg/kg were accompanied by clonal expansion of CD4+ and CD8+ blood T cells by week 6.

V dropped 1 base and J dropped 2 bases, with 8 bases sitting between them. From germline, CDR1 is MGHRA and CDR2 YSYEKL. The CDR3 contains 14 residues. Assay: immunoSEQ multiplex PCR; the TCRdb copy retains only in-frame clones and omits some. The table includes over 95,000 clones, around 95% detected once. Any history of autoimmune disease or systemic immunosuppression disqualified patients. Blood was sampled at baseline, cycle 4 day 1, and cycle 7 day 1. In the case of this clone: What it recognizes is unknown.

The TCR comes from an adult with an advanced solid tumor such as melanoma, head and neck, liver or kidney cancer. This chain connects TRBV4-1 to TRBJ1-1, with D unclear. Sequencing was performed on CD4+ or CD8+ T cells sorted from blood, taken in a trial of the OX40 agonist ivuxolimab. CDR3 in amino acids: CASSQVEGNTEAFF. CDR3 sequence (DNA): TGCGCCAGCAGCCAAGTGGAAGGAAACACTGAAGCTTTCTTT.